This T cell receptor beta chain was observed in a study of shared clonotypes between healthy human individuals. Study conclusions and caveats: Read depth was anticipated to influence clonotype sharing among donors.

Measured with immunoSEQ multiplex PCR; TCRdb has only the in-frame clones, and not every one. Of fewer than 650,000 clones listed, roughly four fifths are singletons. Germline V gene lookup returns CDR1 MRHNA and CDR2 SNTAGT. V lost 6 bases, J lost 1 base, and 11 bases lay in between. The CDR3 totals 14 residues. Concerning this clone itself: Its target is not known.

The chain has TRBV6-4 and TRBJ2-3; weak D call: TRBD2 (6 bases). This TCR derives from a woman aged 35 to 49 in good health. Some clones in this sample may be carry-over from other donors' samples. Sequencing used PBMCs. CDR3: CASSPGSGTDTQYF. In nucleotides, the CDR3 is TGTGCCAGCAGCCCCGGGAGTGGCACAGATACGCAGTATTTT.